Listed below are T cell receptor beta chains from one sample, sequenced in a study of shared clonotypes between healthy human individuals. Method: immunoSEQ multiplex PCR; TCRdb's copy keeps in-frame clones and lacks some. The data show millions of clones, with more than 85% seen just once and under 2% held by the top ten. Sequenced material: naive CD8+ T cells from PBMCs. The receptors were gathered from a man aged 18-30 years in good health. Some clones in this sample may be carry-over from other donors' samples. CDR3s include the opening cysteine and the closing phenylalanine or tryptophan. Each record gives: V gene, D gene, J gene, clone size, CDR3 DNA, CDR3 protein. The D gene is left open where the match is weak. Some rows mark clone size as missing; the rest say once, few, many or name a class of expanded clone.

v_gene: TRBV27; d_gene: -; j_gene: TRBJ1-2; abundance: -; CDR3nt: TGTGCCAGCGGAACCCTAACCTATGGCTACACCTTC; CDR3aa: CASGTLTYGYTF
v_gene: TRBV28; d_gene: -; j_gene: TRBJ2-1; abundance: -; CDR3nt: TGTGCCAGCAGTTTTTCCCCGGGCAGCGGAGCCTACAATGAGCAGTTCTTC; CDR3aa: CASSFSPGSGAYNEQFF
v_gene: TRBV10-1; d_gene: TRBD2; j_gene: TRBJ2-5; abundance: -; CDR3nt: TGCGCCAGCGTGGGACTTCTAGCGGACGAGTACTTC; CDR3aa: CASVGLLADEYF
v_gene: TRBV28; d_gene: -; j_gene: TRBJ2-1; abundance: -; CDR3nt: TGTGCCAGCAGTCTGGACAGGGAGGGGATCAATGAGCAGTTCTTC; CDR3aa: CASSLDREGINEQFF
v_gene: TRBV19; d_gene: -; j_gene: TRBJ2-1; abundance: -; CDR3nt: TGTGCCAGTAGTATAGGTGTCCCCCTTGAGCAGTTCTTC; CDR3aa: CASSIGVPLEQFF
v_gene: TRBV6-1; d_gene: TRBD1; j_gene: TRBJ1-3; abundance: -; CDR3nt: TGTGCCAGCAGTGAGAGGAGGAGACAGGGGTCTGGAAACACCATATATTTT; CDR3aa: CASSERRRQGSGNTIYF
v_gene: TRBV11-2; d_gene: -; j_gene: TRBJ2-4; abundance: -; CDR3nt: TGTGCCAGCAGCCCACACCTCAGGGGTCGGGCCAAAAACATTCAGTACTTC; CDR3aa: CASSPHLRGRAKNIQYF
v_gene: TRBV4-1; d_gene: TRBD1; j_gene: TRBJ2-6; abundance: once; CDR3nt: TGCGCCAGCAGCCATCCCAGGACAGGCTTTAACTCTGGGGCCAACGTCCTGACTTTC; CDR3aa: CASSHPRTGFNSGANVLTF
v_gene: TRBV30; d_gene: TRBD2; j_gene: TRBJ2-7; abundance: few; CDR3nt: TGTGCCTGGAGTGTGCGGGGGAGGCCCCCCTACGAGCAGTACTTC; CDR3aa: CAWSVRGRPPYEQYF
v_gene: TRBV27; d_gene: -; j_gene: TRBJ1-3; abundance: -; CDR3nt: TGTGCCAGCAGTAAAATCTCTGGAAACACCATATATTTT; CDR3aa: CASSKISGNTIYF
v_gene: TRBV5-1; d_gene: -; j_gene: TRBJ1-2; abundance: -; CDR3nt: TGCGCCAGCAGCCTAGGGGATCTTGGCTACACCTTC; CDR3aa: CASSLGDLGYTF
v_gene: TRBV28; d_gene: TRBD1; j_gene: TRBJ1-1; abundance: once; CDR3nt: TGTGCCAGCAGTTGGTATCACAGGGGCAGGGACACTGAAGCTTTCTTT; CDR3aa: CASSWYHRGRDTEAFF
v_gene: TRBV28; d_gene: -; j_gene: TRBJ1-2; abundance: -; CDR3nt: TGTGCCAGCAGTTCCGCCGGCTACACCTTC; CDR3aa: CASSSAGYTF
v_gene: TRBV7-9; d_gene: -; j_gene: TRBJ2-7; abundance: -; CDR3nt: TGTGCCAGCAGCACAGGAAGCTACGAGCAGTACTTC; CDR3aa: CASSTGSYEQYF
v_gene: TRBV28; d_gene: TRBD2; j_gene: TRBJ2-4; abundance: -; CDR3nt: TGTGCCAGCAGTTACCGACTAGCTCCCATAGCCAAAAACATTCAGTACTTC; CDR3aa: CASSYRLAPIAKNIQYF
v_gene: TRBV6-5; d_gene: -; j_gene: TRBJ2-1; abundance: -; CDR3nt: TGTGCCAGCAGTTTACCGAGGGGGGCATACAATGAGCAGTTCTTC; CDR3aa: CASSLPRGAYNEQFF
v_gene: TRBV7-6; d_gene: -; j_gene: TRBJ2-1; abundance: -; CDR3nt: TGTGCCAGCAGCTTCTTCGAGCAGTATTCGGGCAATGAGCAGTTCTTC; CDR3aa: CASSFFEQYSGNEQFF
v_gene: TRBV27; d_gene: -; j_gene: TRBJ2-5; abundance: -; CDR3nt: TGTGCCAGCAGGGGGCTTTTCGTACAGGCCCAAGAGACCCAGTACTTC; CDR3aa: CASRGLFVQAQETQYF
v_gene: TRBV6-5; d_gene: TRBD1; j_gene: TRBJ2-7; abundance: -; CDR3nt: TGTGCCAGCAGTTTCACAGGGGCCTACGAGCAGTACTTC; CDR3aa: CASSFTGAYEQYF
v_gene: TRBV7-6; d_gene: TRBD2; j_gene: TRBJ2-3; abundance: -; CDR3nt: TGTGCCAGCAGCCCATCACTAGCGGGGGGCACAGATACGCAGTATTTT; CDR3aa: CASSPSLAGGTDTQYF
v_gene: TRBV2; d_gene: TRBD1; j_gene: TRBJ2-5; abundance: -; CDR3nt: TGTGCCAGCAGCGGGACAGGGGAAGATGGAGAGACCCAGTACTTC; CDR3aa: CASSGTGEDGETQYF
v_gene: TRBV7-2; d_gene: -; j_gene: TRBJ2-3; abundance: -; CDR3nt: TGTGCCAGCAGCTTACGAGAATTTCTAACAGATACGCAGTATTTT; CDR3aa: CASSLREFLTDTQYF
v_gene: TRBV9; d_gene: -; j_gene: TRBJ1-4; abundance: -; CDR3nt: TGTGCCAGCAGAGCCGGGCGTACAGAGGAAGGGTTTGGAGAAAAACTGTTTTTT; CDR3aa: CASRAGRTEEGFGEKLFF
v_gene: TRBV5-1; d_gene: -; j_gene: TRBJ2-2; abundance: -; CDR3nt: TGCGCCAGCAGCGGCAGGGACACCGGGGAGCTGTTTTTT; CDR3aa: CASSGRDTGELFF
v_gene: TRBV7-6; d_gene: TRBD1; j_gene: TRBJ2-5; abundance: -; CDR3nt: TGTGCCAGCAGCCGGGACAGGGCCATACAAGAGACCCAGTACTTC; CDR3aa: CASSRDRAIQETQYF
v_gene: TRBV27; d_gene: -; j_gene: TRBJ2-2; abundance: -; CDR3nt: TGTGCCAGCAGTTTAAGGAGGATGGGCACCGGGGAGCTGTTTTTT; CDR3aa: CASSLRRMGTGELFF
v_gene: TRBV10-3; d_gene: -; j_gene: TRBJ1-5; abundance: few; CDR3nt: TGTGCCATCAGTGAGTCGGTAGGGAGCAATCAGCCCCAGCATTTT; CDR3aa: CAISESVGSNQPQHF
v_gene: TRBV28; d_gene: TRBD1; j_gene: TRBJ1-2; abundance: -; CDR3nt: TGTGCCAGCAGTCTCGACAGCCACAGGGGTGGCTACACCTTC; CDR3aa: CASSLDSHRGGYTF
v_gene: TRBV10-3; d_gene: -; j_gene: TRBJ1-5; abundance: -; CDR3nt: TGTGCCATCAGTGGGGGCAGAAATCAGCCCCAGCATTTT; CDR3aa: CAISGGRNQPQHF
v_gene: TRBV27; d_gene: TRBD2; j_gene: TRBJ2-1; abundance: -; CDR3nt: TGTGCCAGCAGTTTGTACCCCGGGACTAGGGTCTTGAATGAGCAGTTCTTC; CDR3aa: CASSLYPGTRVLNEQFF
v_gene: TRBV5-1; d_gene: -; j_gene: TRBJ1-2; abundance: -; CDR3nt: TGCGCCAGCAGCTTGGCACAGGGAGGTAACTATGGCTACACCTTC; CDR3aa: CASSLAQGGNYGYTF
v_gene: TRBV27; d_gene: -; j_gene: TRBJ2-2; abundance: -; CDR3nt: TGTGCCAGCAGTTTATTGTCGTGGCAGGGAGTGAACACCGGGGAGCTGTTTTTT; CDR3aa: CASSLLSWQGVNTGELFF
v_gene: TRBV9; d_gene: TRBD1; j_gene: TRBJ1-1; abundance: few; CDR3nt: TGTGCCAGCAGCGTAGACAGGGGGGAAATCCAATTT; CDR3aa: CASSVDRGEIQF
v_gene: TRBV29-1; d_gene: TRBD1; j_gene: TRBJ1-1; abundance: few; CDR3nt: TGCAGCGTTCCAGGGGGGAACACTGAAGCTTTCTTT; CDR3aa: CSVPGGNTEAFF
v_gene: TRBV27; d_gene: -; j_gene: TRBJ2-1; abundance: -; CDR3nt: TGTGCCAGCAGTTACCTCCCGGTGCGGTCGTCCTACAATGAGCAGTTCTTC; CDR3aa: CASSYLPVRSSYNEQFF
v_gene: TRBV11-2; d_gene: -; j_gene: TRBJ1-2; abundance: -; CDR3nt: TGTGCCAGCAGCGGACCGGGCCCGGCCCTTGGCTACACCTTC; CDR3aa: CASSGPGPALGYTF
v_gene: TRBV28; d_gene: -; j_gene: TRBJ2-2; abundance: -; CDR3nt: TGTGCCCACGGGGCAGGGGAGCTGTTTTTT; CDR3aa: CAHGAGELFF
v_gene: TRBV7-9; d_gene: -; j_gene: TRBJ2-1; abundance: -; CDR3nt: TGTGCCAGCAGCTTAGGGGGCAGCTTCGATATCTTC; CDR3aa: CASSLGGSFDIF
v_gene: TRBV4-3; d_gene: -; j_gene: TRBJ2-4; abundance: once; CDR3nt: TGCGCCAGCAGCCAAGAACGGGGCGACTCACCCATTCAGTACTTC; CDR3aa: CASSQERGDSPIQYF
v_gene: TRBV7-9; d_gene: TRBD2; j_gene: TRBJ2-7; abundance: -; CDR3nt: TGTGCCAGCAGCCCTCCGACTAGCGGGATTCCCTACGAGCAGTACTTC; CDR3aa: CASSPPTSGIPYEQYF
v_gene: TRBV4-3; d_gene: -; j_gene: TRBJ2-1; abundance: -; CDR3nt: TGCGCCAGCAGCCAAGAGATACCGGACAACCCCTCCTACAATGAGCAGTTCTTC; CDR3aa: CASSQEIPDNPSYNEQFF
v_gene: TRBV7-9; d_gene: -; j_gene: TRBJ2-2; abundance: -; CDR3nt: TGTGCCAGCAGCTTAGGAGGGGTTGGAGGGGAGCTGTTTTTT; CDR3aa: CASSLGGVGGELFF
v_gene: TRBV7-3; d_gene: -; j_gene: TRBJ2-7; abundance: -; CDR3nt: TGTGCCAGCAGTCAACTCCTCGGGGAGCAGTACTTC; CDR3aa: CASSQLLGEQYF
v_gene: TRBV5-6; d_gene: -; j_gene: TRBJ2-7; abundance: -; CDR3nt: TGTGCCAGCAGCTATAAGAACCACGAGCAGTACTTC; CDR3aa: CASSYKNHEQYF
v_gene: TRBV6-6; d_gene: TRBD2; j_gene: TRBJ2-3; abundance: -; CDR3nt: TGTGCCAGCAGTTTCCTAGCGGGAGGAGAGGATACGCAGTATTTT; CDR3aa: CASSFLAGGEDTQYF
v_gene: TRBV27; d_gene: TRBD1; j_gene: TRBJ2-7; abundance: once; CDR3nt: TGTGCCAGCAGAAACAGGGGAGTCGACTACGAGCAGTACTTC; CDR3aa: CASRNRGVDYEQYF
v_gene: TRBV13; d_gene: TRBD2; j_gene: TRBJ2-5; abundance: -; CDR3nt: TGTGCCAGCAGCCCACCTAGCGGGAAAGAGACCCAGTACTTC; CDR3aa: CASSPPSGKETQYF
v_gene: TRBV6-6; d_gene: -; j_gene: TRBJ2-2; abundance: -; CDR3nt: TGTGCCAGCAGTTACGCTTCCGGGAACACCGGGGAGCTGTTTTTT; CDR3aa: CASSYASGNTGELFF
v_gene: TRBV4-1; d_gene: -; j_gene: TRBJ2-5; abundance: -; CDR3nt: TGCGCCAGCAGCCAGTCCCCTCGGCGGGACGAGACCCAGTACTTC; CDR3aa: CASSQSPRRDETQYF
v_gene: TRBV6-1; d_gene: -; j_gene: TRBJ1-1; abundance: -; CDR3nt: TGTGCCAGCAGTGAACGGGGGGGCTGGATGAACACTGAAGCTTTCTTT; CDR3aa: CASSERGGWMNTEAFF